Following are 7 T cell receptor beta chains from one sample sequenced in a study of blood T cell repertoires in COVID-19. The table came from immunoSEQ multiplex PCR; TCRdb's copy has only in-frame clones and leaves some out. The data contain some 150,000 clones, 75% to 85% of them seen just once; the ten biggest clones take up roughly 0.6%. Specimen: peripheral blood. The receptors derive from a man aged 60 to 69 with acute or convalescent COVID-19.

The rearrangement links TRBV4-3 to TRBJ1-3; 8 bases line up with TRBD1. V dropped 1 base and J dropped 0; count of bases not matched to a gene: 2. Germline V gene sequence: CDR1 LGHNA, CDR2 YSLEER. The CDR3 contains 16 residues. The CDR3 DNA follows: TGCGCCAGCAGCCAAGCAGGGGGCGACTCTGGAAACACCATATATTTT. This gives the protein CASSQAGGDSGNTIYF.

The chain combines TRBV5-1 with TRBJ2-2; 7 nucleotides match TRBD1. The CDR3 is made up of 16 amino acids. The J segment lost 8 bases and the V segment lost 5 bases, leaving 15 bases of the junction unmatched. Germline V gives CDR1 SGHRS, CDR2 YFSETQ. CDR3 sequence: CASRTGQARAEGELFF. CDR3 nucleotide sequence: TGCGCCAGCAGAACCGGACAGGCGCGGGCGGAAGGGGAGCTGTTTTTT.

The rearrangement joins TRBV5-4 to TRBJ2-7, with TRBD2 matching over 7 bases. Germline lookup yields CDR1 SGHNT and CDR2 YYREEE (reference sequence). CDR3 size: 15 residues. Trimming removed 3 bases from V and 0 bases from J; junction bases left unmatched: 6. The CDR3 loop is CASSSVGGSSYEQYF. CDR3 sequence (DNA): TGTGCCAGCAGCTCAGTCGGCGGGAGCTCCTACGAGCAGTACTTC.

The genes are TRBV7-2 and TRBJ2-2; no definite D call. This CDR3 has 16 amino acids. In germline, CDR1 is SGHTA, CDR2 FQGNSA. Deletions cut 4 bases from V and 1 base from J, with 13 bases between. CDR3 protein: CASSYWRGRNTGELFF. As DNA, the CDR3 is TGTGCCAGCAGCTACTGGAGAGGTCGGAACACCGGGGAGCTGTTTTTT.

V gene TRBV10-3 combines with J gene TRBJ1-6; weak D call: TRBD1 (6 bases). Trimming removed 0 bases at V and 9 bases at J, with 12 bases between. From germline, CDR1 is ENHRY and CDR2 SYGVKD. The CDR3 has 15 residues. Written as DNA, the CDR3 is TGTGCCATCAGTGAGTCACAGGGTGACGGTTCACCCCTCCACTTT. As protein: CAISESQGDGSPLHF.

The rearrangement uses TRBV2 and TRBJ1-6, with D perhaps matching TRBD1 (6 bases). This CDR3 is 14 amino acids long. Germline V gene data show CDR1 as SNHLY and CDR2 as FYNNEI. Trimming removed 7 bases from V and 3 bases from J, with 10 bases in between. The CDR3 DNA follows: TGTGCCAGCACCGGGACACTCTATAATTCACCCCTCCACTTT. Translation: CASTGTLYNSPLHF.

A single count supports this clone. The gene calls are TRBV6-5 and TRBJ1-2; D not resolved. CDR1 and CDR2 from the germline V gene are MNHEY and SVGAGI. Trimming cost V 8 bases and J 7 bases, with 14 bases left between them. The CDR3 runs 12 residues. DNA of the CDR3: TGTGCCAGCCGAGCGCTCGTGGGTGGCTACACCTTC. Translated: CASRALVGGYTF.